The 3 T cell receptor beta chains given below trace back to one sample, sequenced in a study of blood T cell repertoires in COVID-19. Libraries were prepared by immunoSEQ multiplex PCR; TCRdb keeps only in-frame clonotypes and omits some of them. The sample shows around 200,000 clones, 70% to 90% of them seen only once. Sample: PBMCs or T cells enriched from blood (not recorded which). The source of these receptors is a woman between 40 and 55 years old with acute COVID-19.

The chain uses TRBV9 and TRBJ2-1, with TRBD1 matching over 11 bases. V lost 4 bases, J lost 8 bases, and 11 bases stayed unmatched. The CDR3 loop spans 16 amino acids. The germline V gene encodes CDR1 SGDLS and CDR2 YYNGEE. DNA of the CDR3: TGTGCCAGCAGCCCCGGGGAGGGGACAGGGGGGTATGAGCAGTTCTTC. It specifies CASSPGEGTGGYEQFF.

This sequence joins TRBV29-1 and TRBJ1-3; the match to TRBD1 covers 8 bases. The CDR3 covers 16 residues. CDR1 is SQVTM and CDR2 is ANQGSEA in the germline V gene. After removal of 0 bases from V and 0 bases from J, the junction contained 4 bases not matched to a gene. The CDR3 spells CSVEEWDRNSGNTIYF. In DNA, the CDR3 is TGCAGCGTTGAAGAGTGGGACAGGAACTCTGGAAACACCATATATTTT.

This sequence joins TRBV28 and TRBJ2-5, with 9 bases fitting TRBD2. The CDR3 has 13 amino acids. Germline lookup yields CDR1 MDHEN and CDR2 SYDVKM. V gave up 3 bases and J gave up 9 bases; unmatched junction bases: 5. The CDR3 nucleotides are TGTGCCAGCAGTTTCGGGACTAGCAGGTCCCAGTACTTC. This encodes CASSFGTSRSQYF.